These 25 T cell receptor beta chains were sequenced from one sample in a study of blood T cell repertoires in COVID-19. Only in-frame clones appear in the TCRdb table, and some are missing; sequencing was by immunoSEQ multiplex PCR. The data contain 80,000 to 95,000 clones, around 82% of them seen just once; the ten biggest clones take up around 12%. The sample consisted of peripheral blood. The receptors were sampled from a human donor in a cohort sampled during active COVID-19.

J is TRBJ2-7 and V is TRBV4-1, with D perhaps matching TRBD1 (6 bases). The V gene's germline CDR1 is MGHRA and CDR2 YSYEKL. The V end lost 0 bases, the J end lost 4 bases, and 16 bases lay between the germline ends. The CDR3 runs to 16 residues. The CDR3 loop is CASSQDPTGKRYEQYF. The DNA of the CDR3 is TGCGCCAGCAGCCAAGATCCAACAGGGAAACGGTACGAGCAGTACTTC.

This chain connects TRBV5-6 to TRBJ1-6; D is unclear. Germline values: CDR1 SGHDT, CDR2 YYEEEE. V was cut by 0 bases and J by 5 bases, with 12 bases left in between. The CDR3 loop spans 16 amino acids. The CDR3, as DNA: TGTGCCAGCAGCTTGGGAACGTTGGCCCATAATTCACCCCTCCACTTT. Translating it yields CASSLGTLAHNSPLHF.

The rearrangement joins TRBV2 to TRBJ1-2; TRBD1 matches at 8 bases. The V and J ends lost 4 bases and 8 bases, in that order; junction bases with no gene match: 9. The germline V gene encodes CDR1 SNHLY and CDR2 FYNNEI. The CDR3 covers 14 residues. This CDR3 is CASSAEDRAGGYTF. DNA of the CDR3: TGTGCCAGCAGTGCCGAGGACAGGGCCGGGGGCTACACCTTC.

This chain links TRBV5-4 with TRBJ1-1, with D unclear. Between the trimmed V and J ends, which lost 4 bases and 4 bases, there was a span of 17 bases. CDR3 size: 15 residues. Germline V gene lookup returns CDR1 SGHNT and CDR2 YYREEE (reference sequence). CDR3 nucleotide sequence: TGTGCCAGCAGCGCGGATTCCCGGGGAACCACTGAAGCTTTCTTT. As protein: CASSADSRGTTEAFF.

This sequence joins TRBV5-6 and TRBJ2-5, with D maybe TRBD1 (6 bases). Per the germline V gene, CDR1 is SGHDT and CDR2 is YYEEEE. Trimming pared 6 bases from V and 4 bases from J, leaving 16 bases between. This CDR3 is 14 amino acids long. As DNA, the CDR3 is TGTGCCAGCACCTCAGTGGGGGCTTCAGAGACCCAGTACTTC. Amino acids: CASTSVGASETQYF.

V and J are TRBV4-2 and TRBJ2-4; 11 nucleotides match TRBD2. Germline trimming cut 0 bases from V and 1 base from J; bases unmatched to any gene: 11. The V gene's germline CDR1 is LGHNA and CDR2 YNFKEQ. The CDR3 runs to 20 residues. CDR3 protein: CASSQERVAGGLGAKNIQYF. The CDR3 DNA reads as TGTGCCAGCAGCCAAGAGAGGGTAGCGGGAGGGTTGGGGGCCAAAAACATTCAGTACTTC.

The chain recombines TRBV11-2 with TRBJ2-5; 10 nucleotides line up with TRBD2. This CDR3 is 16 amino acids long. The germline gives CDR1 SGHAT, CDR2 FQNNGV. Trimming at V came to 5 bases and at J to 5 bases, leaving 11 bases not matched to a gene. For the CDR3, the DNA is TGTGCCAGCAGCGACCCCAGCGGGGGGGCCCAGGAGACCCAGTACTTC. Encoded protein: CASSDPSGGAQETQYF.

Only a few counts were recorded for this clone. The rearrangement links TRBV6-2 or TRBV6-3 to TRBJ1-4; unclear D gene. Germline V gene sequence: CDR1 MNHEY, CDR2 SVGEGT. This CDR3 region has 16 residues. Deletions cut 4 bases from V and 7 bases from J, with 19 bases between. CDR3 coding DNA: TGTGCCAGCAGTTCCTTCCCTTGGAGGGAGGTTGAAAAACTGTTTTTT. It is translated as CASSSFPWREVEKLFF.

The chain links TRBV5-1 to TRBJ2-3; 10 bases match TRBD2. With V trimmed by 3 bases and J by 2 bases, 12 bases remained unmatched. The germline V gene encodes CDR1 SGHRS and CDR2 YFSETQ. The CDR3 extends over 18 amino acids. The CDR3 nucleotides are TGCGCCAGCAGCTCCCGGCTAGCGGGGGAGACAGCCACAGATACGCAGTATTTT. Its protein product is CASSSRLAGETATDTQYF.

The rearrangement joins TRBV7-2 to TRBJ1-3, with D hard to call. CDR1 and CDR2 (germline): SGHTA, FQGNSA. V lost 5 bases and J 0 bases, leaving 11 bases between the germline ends. The CDR3 extends over 15 amino acids. The CDR3, as DNA: TGTGCCAGCAGCCGCCACGGAGGCTCTGGAAACACCATATATTTT. The encoded protein is CASSRHGGSGNTIYF.

The rearrangement uses TRBV6-2 or TRBV6-3 and TRBJ2-5; 8 nucleotides match TRBD2. V gave up 2 bases and J gave up 11 bases; unmatched junction bases: 10. Germline V gene sequence: CDR1 MNHEY, CDR2 SVGEGT. The CDR3 runs to 14 residues. DNA of the CDR3: TGTGCCAGCAGTTACCCGGCCGGGACTAGGTCTCAGTACTTC. This sequence encodes CASSYPAGTRSQYF.

This sequence joins TRBV27 and TRBJ1-6, with 10 bases aligning to TRBD1. CDR1 and CDR2 from the germline V gene are MNHEY and SMNVEV (reference sequence). CDR3 length equals 15 residues. The J segment lost 2 bases and the V segment lost 5 bases, leaving 0 bases of the junction unmatched. The CDR3 reads CASSDRGPYNSPLHF. Written as DNA, the CDR3 is TGTGCCAGCAGTGACAGGGGGCCCTATAATTCACCCCTCCACTTT.

This chain joins TRBV13 and TRBJ2-1, with D unclear. Germline V gives CDR1 PRHDT, CDR2 FYEKMQ (reference sequence). Between the trimmed V and J ends, which lost 3 bases and 0 bases, there was a span of 6 bases. The CDR3 consists of 14 residues. CDR3 in DNA: TGTGCCAGCAGCTTTGGCATCTCCTACAATGAGCAGTTCTTC. Translated: CASSFGISYNEQFF.

The rearrangement joins TRBV29-1 to TRBJ1-1; tentative D call: TRBD1 (5 bases). This CDR3 has 13 residues. The V gene lost 5 bases and the J gene lost 1 base, with 11 bases spanning the gap. CDR1 and CDR2 (germline): SQVTM, ANQGSEA. Here the CDR3 reads CSVLRGRNTEAFF. CDR3 in DNA: TGCAGCGTTCTTAGGGGTCGGAACACTGAAGCTTTCTTT.

This sequence joins TRBV6-5 and TRBJ1-2; 9 nucleotides line up with TRBD1. The CDR3 length is 12 residues. Germline V gene data show CDR1 as MNHEY and CDR2 as SVGAGI. V lost 7 bases to trimming and J lost 8 bases; unmatched junction nucleotides: 5. CDR3 sequence reads: CASIWDRVGYTF. The CDR3 nucleotides are TGTGCCAGCATATGGGACAGGGTAGGCTACACCTTC.

The rearrangement uses TRBV10-3 and TRBJ1-1; D possibly corresponds to TRBD1 (6 bases). The CDR3 runs 16 residues. Germline V gives CDR1 ENHRY, CDR2 SYGVKD. V gave up 0 bases and J gave up 5 bases, with 16 bases separating them. CDR3 bases: TGTGCCATCAGTGAGTCAGGGGGAGGGGGGCCGACTGAAGCTTTCTTT. Its translation is CAISESGGGGPTEAFF.

The chain recombines TRBV6-5 with TRBJ2-5; D might be TRBD1 (7 bases). CDR3 length: 13 amino acids. The V end lost 6 bases, the J end lost 5 bases, and 13 bases lay between the germline ends. CDR1 and CDR2 (germline): MNHEY, SVGAGI. The CDR3 bases are TGTGCCAGCAGGGTGACAGGGAGGGAGACCCAGTACTTC. As protein: CASRVTGRETQYF.

The J gene is TRBJ2-7, the V gene TRBV5-4, with D possibly matching TRBD2 (6 bases). Germline V CDR1 and CDR2: SGHNT, YYREEE (reference sequence). The V end lost 4 bases, the J end lost 2 bases, and 13 bases lay between the germline ends. The CDR3 is 14 residues long. The CDR3 region is CASSPGGAPYEQYF. As DNA, the CDR3 is TGTGCCAGCAGCCCTGGAGGGGCCCCCTACGAGCAGTACTTC.

This chain uses TRBV2 with TRBJ2-7; TRBD2 aligns across 7 bases. There are 12 residues in the CDR3. Germline lookup yields CDR1 SNHLY and CDR2 FYNNEI. V lost 6 bases to trimming and J lost 1 base; unmatched junction nucleotides: 0. CDR3 sequence reads: CASRGGSYEQYF. CDR3 sequence (DNA): TGTGCCAGCAGGGGGGGGTCCTACGAGCAGTACTTC. The full variable domain, rest sourced from reference TRBV2 and TRBJ2-7, is EPEVTQTPSHQVTQMGQEVILRCVPISNHLYFYWYRQILGQKVEFLVSFYNNEISEKSEIFDDQFSVERPDGSNFTLKIRSTKLEDSAMYFCASRGGSYEQYFGPGTRLTVT.

CDR3 coding DNA: TGCGCCAGCAGCTTCACACAGGCCTACGAGCAGTACTTC. Protein sequence: CASSFTQAYEQYF. The chain joins TRBV5-1 to TRBJ2-7, with D possibly matching TRBD1 (5 bases). Trimming removed 2 bases from V and 2 bases from J, with 8 bases in between. CDR1 and CDR2 (germline): SGHRS, YFSETQ. The CDR3 is 13 amino acids.

The genes are TRBV18 and TRBJ2-7, with D possibly being TRBD2 (6 bases). The CDR3 runs to 16 residues. Germline CDR1 and CDR2: KGHSH and LQKENI. The V end was cut by 3 bases, the J end by 0 bases, with 15 bases between. CDR3 region: CASSPPRGITSYEQYF. Written as DNA, the CDR3 is TGTGCCAGCTCACCCCCTCGGGGGATCACCTCCTACGAGCAGTACTTC.

The chain employs TRBV30 and TRBJ2-7; 10 bases fit TRBD2. Trimming at V came to 5 bases and at J to 7 bases, leaving 14 bases not matched to a gene. The CDR3 has 15 amino acids. Germline V gene data show CDR1 as GTSNPN and CDR2 as SVGIG (reference sequence). CDR3 DNA sequence: TGTGCCTGGTCAGGCACTAGCGGGGCTCTGAGGGAGCAGTACTTC. Encoded protein: CAWSGTSGALREQYF.

The chain couples TRBV5-8 to TRBJ2-5; TRBD2 matches 7 bases. CDR3 length: 13 residues. Germline CDR1 is SGHTS and CDR2 is YDEGEE. The V gene end was trimmed by 2 bases and the J gene end by 4 bases; junction bases not matched to a gene: 2. The DNA of the CDR3 is TGTGCCAGCAGCTTTCCGGGGGGAGAGACCCAGTACTTC. Residues: CASSFPGGETQYF.

The rearrangement uses TRBV27 and TRBJ2-2; perhaps TRBD2 as D (6 bases). Trimming removed 3 bases at V and 1 base at J, with 12 bases between. This CDR3 has 16 residues. Germline lookup yields CDR1 MNHEY and CDR2 SMNVEV (reference sequence). The chain's CDR3 is CASSFSGRKNTGELFF. The CDR3 DNA follows: TGTGCCAGCAGTTTTAGCGGTCGAAAGAACACCGGGGAGCTGTTTTTT.

The chain combines TRBV6-2 or TRBV6-3 with TRBJ2-1; D call uncertain. The CDR3 is made up of 15 amino acids. Germline loops: CDR1 MNHEY, CDR2 SVGEGT. V was cut by 5 bases and J by 1 base, with 12 bases left in between. The CDR3 DNA reads TGTGCCAGCAGTCTTAGCTTTAATTCCTACAATGAGCAGTTCTTC. Its translation is CASSLSFNSYNEQFF.